This T cell receptor (beta chain) was identified in a study of T-cell reconstitution after alpha-beta-depleted transplantation in children. Unique molecular identifiers were incorporated when the TCRbeta library was constructed. TCRdb reprocessed the PCR reads with MiXCR, giving one entry per CDR3 protein. The table has 550,000 to 800,000 distinct CDR3 sequences, 13% seen once; the top ten hold 0.79%. In its sample, this clonotype was seen a few times. Sequences were derived from PBMCs, sampled before TCRalphabeta/CD19-depleted stem cell transplant. The source of this sequence is a girl aged 2-10 years with congenital amegakaryocytic thrombocytopenia, due to receive a stem cell transplant.

For the CDR3, the DNA is TGTGCCAGCATTCTCGACCCGGCTAACGAGCAGTACTTC. Translation: CASILDPANEQYF. The chain is built from TRBV6-2 or TRBV6-3 and TRBJ2-7; D is uncertain. CDR1 is MNHEY, CDR2 SVGEGT, per germline. V was clipped by 7 bases and J by 5 bases, with 15 bases between them. The CDR3 has 13 amino acids.